These 13 T cell receptor beta chains share one sample of origin, sequenced in a study of CD8 T cells in Susac syndrome. The authors reverse transcribed roughly 0.5 to 1 ug RNA with random hexamers. TCRdb re-analysed the immunoSEQ multiplex PCR reads in MiXCR, keeping a single row per CDR3 protein. This sample yields about 190,000 distinct CDR3 sequences, of which nearly 97% are seen a single time; approximately 0.089% belongs to the top ten. The sequencing input was CD4+ T cells from PBMCs. These receptors were collected from a human donor with Susac syndrome.

The chain couples TRBV4-2 to TRBJ2-3; tentative D call: TRBD2 (5 bases). This CDR3 has 13 residues. With 0 bases removed from V and 5 bases from J, the gap between germline ends came to 6 bases. Germline assignment: CDR1 LGHNA and CDR2 YNFKEQ. In nucleotides, the CDR3 is TGTGCCAGCAGCCAAGAAGGGAGAGATACGCAGTATTTT. Translation gives CASSQEGRDTQYF.

The chain employs TRBV12-3 or TRBV12-4 and TRBJ2-3; D perhaps matches TRBD2 (6 bases). CDR3 length equals 14 residues. Trimming took off 6 bases at V and 2 bases at J, with 12 bases between the two ends. The CDR3 bases are TGTGCCAGCAGGGCGACGGGGGTCACAGATACGCAGTATTTT. This codes for CASRATGVTDTQYF.

This rearrangement joins TRBV4-3 to TRBJ2-1, with 7 bases fitting TRBD2. The ends lost 2 bases at V and 3 bases at J; junction bases unmatched: 7. CDR1 and CDR2 from the germline V gene are LGHNA and YSLEER. The CDR3 contains 16 residues. CDR3: CASSQMRTRGYNEQFF. CDR3 DNA sequence: TGCGCCAGCAGCCAAATGCGGACTAGAGGCTACAATGAGCAGTTCTTC.

The CDR3 loop is CASSLAGVWQETQYF. For the CDR3, the DNA is TGCGCCAGCAGCTTGGCCGGGGTATGGCAAGAGACCCAGTACTTC. The gene calls are TRBV5-1 and TRBJ2-5; possible D gene TRBD2, 5 bases. CDR1 is SGHRS and CDR2 is YFSETQ in the germline V gene. This CDR3 is built from 15 residues. Trimming removed 0 bases from V and 2 bases from J, with 11 bases in between.

The genes are TRBV4-2 and TRBJ1-2; no firm D call. Germline values: CDR1 LGHNA, CDR2 YNFKEQ. The CDR3 length is 15 residues. Between the trimmed V and J ends, which lost 0 bases and 8 bases, there was a span of 16 bases. This chain's CDR3 is CASSQDTRGSGGYTF. The CDR3 DNA is TGTGCCAGCAGCCAAGATACGAGAGGGTCGGGAGGCTACACCTTC.

The chain carries TRBV20-1 and TRBJ1-5; weak D call: TRBD1 (6 bases). This CDR3 spans 15 amino acids. V lost 3 bases and J lost 1, with 13 bases in between. Germline lookup yields CDR1 DFQATT and CDR2 SNEGSKA (reference sequence). The CDR3 region is CSARGGRASNQPQHF. DNA for the CDR3: TGCAGTGCTAGGGGGGGCAGAGCAAGCAATCAGCCCCAGCATTTT.

This chain connects TRBV28 to TRBJ2-5; 11 bases are shared with TRBD1. The ends lost 9 bases at V and 5 bases at J; junction bases unmatched: 5. Germline V gene data show CDR1 as MDHEN and CDR2 as SYDVKM. This CDR3 is built from 13 residues. Here the CDR3 DNA reads TGTGCCAGTTGGACAGGGGGCACGGAGACCCAGTACTTC. As protein: CASWTGGTETQYF.

This chain joins TRBV25-1 and TRBJ2-7; D is unresolved. With 10 bases removed from V and 7 bases from J, the gap between germline ends came to 11 bases. The CDR3 runs 10 residues. Germline CDR1 and CDR2: MGHDK and SYGVNS. CDR3: CATGLREQYF. In DNA form, the CDR3 reads TGTGCCACCGGGCTACGGGAGCAGTACTTC.

This chain joins TRBV20-1 and TRBJ2-5; D is unclear. The CDR3 has 15 amino acids. Trimming removed 6 bases at V and 4 bases at J, with 21 bases between. Looked up from germline, CDR1 is DFQATT and CDR2 is SNEGSKA (reference sequence). The CDR3 DNA reads TGCAGTGCGCGCAGCCGTCTGGCGGTCTCAGAGACCCAGTACTTC. Residues: CSARSRLAVSETQYF.

This rearrangement joins TRBV6-1 to TRBJ2-6; 7 positions match TRBD1. The CDR3 runs to 16 residues. CDR1 and CDR2 from the germline V gene are MNHNS and SASEGT. V lost 5 bases and J lost 0; bases outside the gene matches: 4. CDR3 nucleotides: TGTGCCAGCAGTAGGGGGCCGAGCTCTGGGGCCAACGTCCTGACTTTC. Translation gives CASSRGPSSGANVLTF.

This chain uses TRBV7-3 with TRBJ2-2, with D perhaps matching TRBD1 (5 bases). This CDR3 comprises 16 residues. Germline V CDR1 and CDR2: SGHTA, FQGTGA. V lost 2 bases and J 1 base, leaving 11 bases between the germline ends. The CDR3 coding sequence is TGTGCCAGCAGCTTATTCGCAGGGATGAACACCGGGGAGCTGTTTTTT. This sequence encodes CASSLFAGMNTGELFF. The variable domain in full, with the rest retrieved from reference TRBV7-3 and TRBJ2-2, is GAGVSQTPSNKVTEKGKYVELRCDPISGHTALYWYRQSLGQGPEFLIYFQGTGAADDSGLPNDRFFAVRPEGSVSTLKIQRTERGDSAVYLCASSLFAGMNTGELFFGEGSRLTVL.

Written as DNA, the CDR3 is TGTGCCAGCAACAGCCCCAAACCCGCCTACGAGCAGTACTTC. Its translation: CASNSPKPAYEQYF. This chain connects TRBV28 to TRBJ2-7; D ambiguous. The CDR3 is made up of 14 amino acids. Trimming took 7 bases from V and 2 from J, leaving 15 bases between them. Germline CDR1 MDHEN, CDR2 SYDVKM.

The J gene is TRBJ2-2, the V gene TRBV7-9, with 8 bases aligning to TRBD1. The V and J ends lost 10 bases and 3 bases, in that order; junction bases with no gene match: 7. CDR1 and CDR2 (germline): SEHNR, FQNEAQ (reference sequence). The CDR3 consists of 14 residues. CDR3 DNA sequence: TGTGCCATCCGATTGACAGGGGACACCGGGGAGCTGTTTTTT. It is translated as CAIRLTGDTGELFF.